Below, 29 T cell receptor beta chains from the same sample are listed, as sequenced in a study of shared clonotypes between healthy human individuals. Only in-frame clones appear in the TCRdb table, and some are missing; sequencing was by immunoSEQ multiplex PCR. This sample has around 500,000 clones, with over 70% found just once. The sequencing input was PBMCs. These receptors came from a woman between 40 and 50 years old in good health. Some clones in this sample may be carry-over from other donors' samples.

The chain's CDR3 is CASSLQGQGLTGELFF. CDR3 in DNA: TGTGCCAGCAGCCTCCAGGGGCAGGGTCTCACCGGGGAGCTGTTTTTT. The genes are TRBV9 and TRBJ2-2; D possibly corresponds to TRBD1 (6 bases). This CDR3 contains 16 residues. Germline loops: CDR1 SGDLS, CDR2 YYNGEE. V was pared by 4 bases and J by 4 bases, with 17 bases between.

Comments on this clone: A far larger clone is a single base away, which makes a read error likely. The gene calls are TRBV9 and TRBJ2-3; 7 positions match TRBD2. V shed 3 bases and J 3 bases; nucleotides not matched to a gene: 10. Per the germline V gene, CDR1 is SGDLS and CDR2 is YYNGEE. The CDR3 has 16 amino acids. CDR3 sequence reads: CASSGGWLADTDTQYF. Here the CDR3 DNA reads TGTGCCAGCAGCGGTGGCTGGCTAGCGGATACAGATACGCAGTATTTT. Combining the CDR3 with reference TRBV9 and TRBJ2-3 gives the whole variable domain DSGVTQTPKHLITATGQRVTLRCSPRSGDLSVYWYQQSLDQGLQFLIQYYNGEERAKGNILERFSAQQFPDLHSELNLSSLELGDSALYFCASSGGWLADTDTQYFGPGTRLTVL.

This chain links TRBV7-9 with TRBJ2-7; no reliable D call. The V end was cut by 5 bases, the J end by 1 base, with 9 bases between. The CDR3 consists of 13 residues. CDR1 and CDR2 (germline): SEHNR, FQNEAQ (reference sequence). CDR3 nucleotides: TGTGCCAGCAGCCCGGTCCCGTCCTACGAGCAGTACTTC. It translates to CASSPVPSYEQYF.

The chain has TRBV15 and TRBJ1-1, with D possibly matching TRBD1 (6 bases). This CDR3 contains 14 residues. The germline CDR1 and CDR2 sequences are LNHNV and YYDKDF (reference sequence). V dropped 0 bases and J dropped 2 bases, with 7 bases sitting between them. CDR3 protein: CATSREGGNTEAFF. The CDR3, as DNA: TGTGCCACCAGCAGAGAAGGGGGTAACACTGAAGCTTTCTTT.

This chain joins TRBV5-8 and TRBJ2-2, with a tentative D call TRBD1 (6 bases). The CDR3 runs to 15 residues. Germline V gives CDR1 SGHTS, CDR2 YDEGEE. V was clipped by 2 bases and J by 3 bases, with 11 bases between them. CDR3 region: CASSLQGPDTGELFF. As DNA, the CDR3 is TGTGCCAGCAGCTTACAGGGCCCTGACACCGGGGAGCTGTTTTTT. Using reference TRBV5-8 and TRBJ2-2 for the parts outside the CDR3, the full variable domain is EAGVTQSPTHLIKTRGQQATLRCSPISGHTSVYWYQQALGLGLQFLLWYDEGEERNRGNFPPRFSGRQFPNYSSELNVNALELEDSALYLCASSLQGPDTGELFFGEGSRLTVL.

The table lists this clone with a count of one. The chain employs TRBV6-5 and TRBJ1-2, with D uncertain. This CDR3 is built from 15 residues. Germline V gene lookup returns CDR1 MNHEY and CDR2 SVGAGI. Trimming took 4 bases from V and 2 from J, leaving 14 bases between them. CDR3 loop: CASSSTPDGNYGYTF. Written as DNA, the CDR3 is TGTGCCAGCAGTTCCACCCCCGACGGGAACTATGGCTACACCTTC.

The table lists this clone with a few counts. A read error likely explains this, since a far larger clone differs by one base. V gene TRBV11-2 combines with J gene TRBJ2-5; D unclear. Trimming pared 0 bases from V and 5 bases from J, leaving 7 bases between. Per the germline V gene, CDR1 is SGHAT and CDR2 is FQNNGV. The CDR3 is 13 residues long. For the CDR3, the DNA is TGTGCCAGCAGCTTAGATCTGTGTGAGACCCAGTACTTC. Protein product: CASSLDLCETQYF.

CDR3 DNA sequence: TGTGCCAGCACCGTCCCTGGGGGAACAGATACGCAGTATTTT. Protein sequence: CASTVPGGTDTQYF. The chain is built from TRBV6-5 and TRBJ2-3, with D tentatively TRBD1 or TRBD2 (5 bases each). The CDR3 loop spans 14 amino acids. The ends were cut back, 7 bases at V and 3 bases at J, with 14 bases in the middle. From germline, CDR1 is MNHEY and CDR2 SVGAGI.

The chain employs TRBV10-3 and TRBJ1-5; D is uncertain. The length of the CDR3 is 15 residues. Germline V gene lookup returns CDR1 ENHRY and CDR2 SYGVKD. V was clipped by 3 bases and J by 0 bases, with 9 bases between them. CDR3 in amino acids: CAISDKGGSNQPQHF. As DNA, the CDR3 is TGTGCCATCAGTGATAAGGGAGGTAGCAATCAGCCCCAGCATTTT.

The chain recombines TRBV30 with TRBJ1-1, with no clear D. CDR3 length: 14 amino acids. Germline V gives CDR1 GTSNPN, CDR2 SVGIG (reference sequence). Trimming took 5 bases from V and 4 from J, leaving 17 bases between them. This CDR3 reads CAWEVGGHGTEAFF. The DNA for the CDR3 is TGTGCCTGGGAGGTGGGCGGGCACGGCACTGAAGCTTTCTTT.

The chain combines TRBV10-3 with TRBJ2-7; TRBD2 aligns across 13 bases. The CDR3 covers 15 residues. Trimming took 3 bases from V and 5 from J; bases not matched to a gene: 4. The germline V gene encodes CDR1 ENHRY and CDR2 SYGVKD. CDR3 sequence reads: CAISDGLAGVDEQYF. The DNA of the CDR3 is TGTGCCATCAGTGACGGACTAGCGGGAGTAGACGAGCAGTACTTC.

Regarding this clone: Other DNA sequences within the sample encode an identical CDR3. The chain uses TRBV7-8 and TRBJ2-5, with 7 bases that match TRBD1. J was trimmed by 4 bases and V by 2 bases; bases with no gene match: 7. The length of the CDR3 is 15 residues. CDR1 is SGHVS and CDR2 is FQNEAQ in the germline V gene. The CDR3, as DNA: TGTGCCAGCAGCTTAAACAGGGGTGGGGGAGAGACCCAGTACTTC. Protein sequence: CASSLNRGGGETQYF.

This clone was detected only once. CDR3 loop: CATSTGTGRYEQYF. In DNA form, the CDR3 reads TGTGCCACCTCGACCGGGACAGGGCGTTACGAGCAGTACTTC. The chain employs TRBV27 and TRBJ2-7, with 9 bases that match TRBD1. CDR1 MNHEY and CDR2 SMNVEV come from the germline V gene (reference sequence). The CDR3 has 14 residues. J lost 4 bases, V lost 10 bases, and 11 bases had no gene match.

The J gene is TRBJ2-2, the V gene TRBV29-1; 8 bases map to TRBD1. Trimming took 7 bases from V and 0 from J; bases not matched to a gene: 7. Germline CDR1 reads SQVTM; CDR2 reads ANQGSEA. This CDR3 contains 15 residues. CDR3 in amino acids: CSARQGTTNTGELFF. Here the CDR3 DNA reads TGCAGCGCTAGACAGGGGACAACGAACACCGGGGAGCTGTTTTTT.

The J gene is TRBJ2-1, the V gene TRBV30; tentatively, D is TRBD2 (5 bases). From germline, CDR1 is GTSNPN and CDR2 SVGIG (reference sequence). This CDR3 region has 14 residues. Trimming removed 8 bases from V and 6 bases from J, with 20 bases in between. CDR3: CANGKRWGANEQFF. Here the CDR3 DNA reads TGTGCCAATGGAAAGAGATGGGGAGCCAATGAGCAGTTCTTC.

Notes on this clone: With a far larger clone one base away, a read error is the likely cause. V gene TRBV2 combines with J gene TRBJ1-1; 10 positions match TRBD1. Germline V gives CDR1 SNHLY, CDR2 FYNNEI. This CDR3 contains 15 residues. Trimming removed 2 bases from V and 10 bases from J; junction bases left unmatched: 10. The CDR3 is CASSEWDRGSPVAFF. In DNA, the CDR3 is TGTGCCAGCAGTGAATGGGACAGGGGCTCTCCTGTAGCTTTCTTT.

This chain joins TRBV9 and TRBJ2-1; the match to TRBD2 covers 16 bases. CDR3 length: 16 residues. V lost 4 bases and J lost 7; bases outside the gene matches: 5. Germline lookup yields CDR1 SGDLS and CDR2 YYNGEE. The CDR3 here is CASSPGLAGGPNEQFF. The CDR3 DNA sequence: TGTGCCAGCAGCCCGGGACTAGCGGGAGGGCCTAATGAGCAGTTCTTC.

This chain joins TRBV6-5 and TRBJ2-7; TRBD2 matches 10 bases. Germline loops: CDR1 MNHEY, CDR2 SVGAGI. The CDR3 extends over 15 amino acids. Trimming at V came to 5 bases and at J to 0 bases, leaving 4 bases not matched to a gene. CDR3 sequence: CASSRLAGVSYEQYF. As DNA, the CDR3 is TGTGCCAGCAGTCGCCTAGCGGGAGTCTCCTACGAGCAGTACTTC.

The V call is TRBV7-3, the J call TRBJ2-1; 7 bases align to TRBD1. V trimming: 1 base; J trimming: 10 bases; junction bases outside the gene matches: 7. The CDR3 runs to 14 residues. Germline assignment: CDR1 SGHTA and CDR2 FQGTGA. CDR3 DNA sequence: TGTGCCAGCAGCTTAAGAGGGACAGCTTCCGAGCAGTTCTTC. Translation gives CASSLRGTASEQFF.

The chain couples TRBV29-1 to TRBJ2-7; the D gene is possibly TRBD1 (5 bases). V lost 6 bases and J lost 2, with 14 bases in between. CDR3 length equals 13 residues. CDR1 and CDR2 (germline): SQVTM, ANQGSEA. The CDR3 loop reads CSVIQATAYEQYF. As DNA, the CDR3 is TGCAGCGTGATACAGGCAACAGCCTACGAGCAGTACTTC.

Written as DNA, the CDR3 is TGTGCCAGCAGCCCGCGGACGAGCCTGCCTGGCTACACCTTC. Residues: CASSPRTSLPGYTF. This chain links TRBV7-2 with TRBJ1-2; D call uncertain. CDR3 length: 14 residues. Germline V CDR1 and CDR2: SGHTA, FQGNSA. V was trimmed by 5 bases and J by 7 bases, leaving 17 bases between them.

The chain combines TRBV4-1 with TRBJ2-3; possibly TRBD2 for D (5 bases). The V end was cut by 2 bases, the J end by 9 bases, with 12 bases between. The CDR3 consists of 13 residues. Germline assignment: CDR1 MGHRA and CDR2 YSYEKL. This CDR3 reads CASSQLPGITQYF. The CDR3 nucleotides read TGCGCCAGCAGCCAACTCCCGGGAATCACGCAGTATTTT.

With respect to this clone: The sample contains more than one DNA sequence encoding this CDR3. This chain uses TRBV30 with TRBJ2-7; no reliable D call. In germline, CDR1 is GTSNPN, CDR2 SVGIG (reference sequence). The V gene lost 0 bases and the J gene lost 5 bases, with 5 bases spanning the gap. CDR3 length equals 11 residues. This CDR3 is CAWSVGHEQYF. DNA for the CDR3: TGTGCCTGGAGTGTAGGCCACGAGCAGTACTTC.

The V and J genes are TRBV6-5 and TRBJ2-3; 11 positions agree with TRBD2. CDR1 MNHEY and CDR2 SVGAGI come from the germline V gene. The CDR3 has 15 residues. Unmatched junction bases numbered 10, after V lost 6 bases and J lost 8 bases. The CDR3 nucleotides are TGTGCCAGCAGCTCAACTAGCGGGAGCTCGGTTACGCAGTATTTT. Translated, it gives CASSSTSGSSVTQYF.

The V call is TRBV6-5, the J call TRBJ1-2; D may be TRBD1 (6 bases). This CDR3 has 11 residues. V dropped 10 bases and J dropped 5 bases, with 11 bases sitting between them. In germline, CDR1 is MNHEY, CDR2 SVGAGI. The CDR3 coding sequence is TGTGCCACCTACAGGGATTATGGCTACACCTTC. It translates to CATYRDYGYTF.

CDR3 loop: CASSPLGQITEAFF. The DNA of the CDR3 is TGTGCCAGCAGCCCCCTAGGACAGATCACTGAAGCTTTCTTT. The chain has TRBV7-2 and TRBJ1-1; possible D gene TRBD1, 6 bases. Per the germline V gene, CDR1 is SGHTA and CDR2 is FQGNSA. Trimming pared 5 bases from V and 4 bases from J, leaving 14 bases between. The CDR3 length is 14 residues. Full variable domain (missing parts from reference TRBV7-2 and TRBJ1-1): GAGVSQSPSNKVTEKGKDVELRCDPISGHTALYWYRQSLGQGLEFLIYFQGNSAPDKSGLPSDRFSAERTGGSVSTLTIQRTQQEDSAVYLCASSPLGQITEAFFGQGTRLTVV.

V is TRBV5-4 and J is TRBJ2-7, with 9 bases that match TRBD1. Germline trimming cut 4 bases from V and 6 bases from J; bases unmatched to any gene: 14. This CDR3 region has 16 residues. CDR1 is SGHNT and CDR2 is YYREEE in the germline V gene (reference sequence). The CDR3 region is CASSVGGQGPSSEQYF. CDR3 sequence (DNA): TGTGCCAGCAGCGTAGGAGGACAGGGGCCATCCAGCGAGCAGTACTTC.

This clone was detected ten times or more. Additional DNA sequences in this sample encode the identical CDR3. The V gene is TRBV29-1, the J gene TRBJ2-2, with 9 bases lining up with TRBD1. The CDR3 contains 15 residues. CDR1 is SQVTM, CDR2 ANQGSEA, per germline. The V and J ends lost 3 bases and 6 bases, in that order; junction bases with no gene match: 8. The CDR3 region is CSVEWGQGGAGELFF. CDR3 nucleotide sequence: TGCAGCGTTGAGTGGGGACAGGGCGGCGCCGGGGAGCTGTTTTTT.

This chain uses TRBV4-3 with TRBJ2-3; unclear D gene. The V end was cut by 3 bases, the J end by 1 base, with 14 bases between. Germline loops: CDR1 LGHNA, CDR2 YSLEER. The CDR3 extends over 16 amino acids. CDR3 DNA sequence: TGCGCCAGCAGCCAGGGTCCCCACGCTGGCACAGATACGCAGTATTTT. It encodes CASSQGPHAGTDTQYF.